This TCR beta chain was captured in a study of shared clonotypes between healthy human individuals (dated by TCRdb to 2018 to 2020). Broadly, across the study: The cohort included three men and a couple of women between 18 and 49 years of age. For each donor, CD4 naive and CD4 memory were each given three plates, CD8 naive was given two plates, and CD8 memory was given one plate. Blood TCR repertoires of roughly five healthy adults were deeply sequenced to estimate repertoire size and the extent of clonotype sharing between individuals. Libraries were prepared and TCR repertoires were sequenced by different laboratories using diverse techniques, in order to increase sequencing depth and limit assay-specific biases. Each donor's leukapheresis produced roughly between about 0.9 and 9.5 billion PBMCs. The research as a whole found: Compared with non-shared clonotypes, the clonotypes found in all four sorted-subset donors had higher generation probabilities. Roughly 5.2% of naive CD4, roughly 3.6% of naive CD8, around 2.3% of memory CD4, and approximately 0.4% of memory CD8 clonotypes were shared across several donors. Pairwise subsampling indicated that sequencing depth was expected to affect the degree of clonotype sharing among donors. Even with the large sequencing depth, rarefaction of the sorted-subset datasets indicated that sequencing was incomplete. Estimated clonotype richness was generally larger for naive than for memory subsets. Sampling was limited to blood, and TCR repertoires in tissue likely differ from TCR repertoires in blood. Because the study included a small number of donors, the genetic and exposure-history diversity represented was limited.

The CDR3 covers 17 residues, taking in both the cysteine and the phenylalanine. The entry retains the CDR3 DNA only, 51 bases that are in frame from base 1. V is clipped by 0 bases and J by 0 bases, and the sequence between their germline boundaries is 16 bases long. Reading the germline V gene gives CDR1 SGHDT and CDR2 YYEEEE. CD8 naive samples were obtained by positive selection for CCR7 among CD45RO-negative cells, yielding a CD45RA+CCR7+ population from which TemRA cells were excluded. The donors were healthy, HIV-negative adults with no recently reported acute infections or vaccinations. All donors were Caucasian adults living in Nashville, Tennessee, USA. After blood collection by leukapheresis, PBMCs were isolated using Ficoll-Histopaque density gradient centrifugation and then cryopreserved in the vapor phase of liquid nitrogen. Analytical flow cytometry was used to check the purity and quantity of each magnetically sorted T cell population. Genomic DNA was isolated from every sorted fraction and measured by UV absorbance on a Nanodrop 2000c.

On this clone: Its antigen is currently not known. No clone much larger than this one lies a single base away; base qualities are absent.

Using the deep immunoSEQ assay, multiplex PCR amplified TCR CDR3 regions from genomic DNA. Genomic DNA extracted from each cell subset was distributed evenly over all wells of several immunoSEQ 96-well plates, and each plate served as one replicate. For sorted subsets, approximately 190 ng of genomic DNA, equivalent to 25,000 to 35,000 T cell genomes, went into each replicate PCR. The purified libraries were quantified using a Qubit 3.0 fluorometer, sized with a Bioanalyzer 2100, and then quantified again using the KAPA Library Quantification kit. Every immunoSEQ 96-well plate was sequenced on a dedicated single-read 150-cycle Illumina NextSeq 550 flow cell. The published analysis was carried out like this. Because only junctional sequences without quality scores were contained in the immunoSEQ output, filtering matching that applied to full-length reads could not be performed. Sequences were annotated with PyIR, a Python wrapper for IgBLAST v1.9, and V/J genes and CDR3 were assigned using IMGT germline references. Reads with weak V/J assignments (E-value above 1e-6), missing CDR3, stop codons, out-of-frame junctions, or ambiguous translated residues were removed. V3J clonotypes were defined as sequences sharing the same inferred V gene, J gene, and CDR3 amino acid sequence. Percentage overlap between repertoires was calculated by dividing the number of shared unique clonotypes by the size of the smaller repertoire. RTK rarefaction, the Chao1 estimator, and Recon v2.1 estimates of unobserved clonotypes were used to assess repertoire richness. Generation probabilities for all TCRbeta clonotypes obtained by the gDNA method from a handful of donors were computed using OLGA. Not all clones reach the TCRdb copy of this immuneACCESS table, which keeps in-frame sequences only. Checked studies attribute under half of the gap to unresolved V genes and leave the rest unexplained. The V and J calls and clone size are taken from that table; D and trimming were inferred from the DNA. For this sample the table gives around 2,000,000 clones, of which roughly 94% were detected only once. Of the sample, roughly 1% falls within the top ten clones.

What was sequenced was naive CD8+ T cells sorted from blood. The meaning of the sample's cell subset or site label: CD45RA+CCR7+. The chain uses TRBV5-6 and TRBJ2-7; the D gene is not confidently resolved. This sequence was found in a man younger than 30 in good health. The nucleotides read TGTGCCAGCAGCTTGGCCGGGCAGCGTCTAAGCTCCTACGAGCAGTACTTC. The resulting protein is CASSLAGQRLSSYEQYF.